This T cell receptor beta chain was recorded in a study of blood T cells in healthy people across ages. CDR3 length: 18 residues. Trimming removed 2 bases from V and 5 bases from J; junction bases left unmatched: 12. Germline CDR1 and CDR2: SGHAT and FQNNGV. PCR was performed a second time for about 7 to 12 cycles using a sample-barcoded 5' primer and a J-beta primer mix. The authors tagged each cDNA molecule using a template-switch adaptor with 12 random nucleotides. One entry per CDR3 protein results from TCRdb running MiXCR on the 5' RACE reads. Found here are 550,000 to 650,000 distinct CDR3 sequences, roughly a quarter of them singletons; the top ten hold over 3.5%. In addition, the sample was reused for a study of T cells of mothers and their children. Turning to that study: Three healthy Caucasian mothers served as donors, and their six children did as well. Per child, roughly 3 million TCR beta CDR3 reads were obtained, against over 10 million per mother.

The gene calls are TRBV11-2 and TRBJ2-1; 10 bases map to TRBD2. Material: blood. The clonotype comes from a boy younger than 10 in good health. CDR3 nucleotide sequence: TGTGCCAGCAGCTTACGACTAGCGGGCTTTCGCGCCAACAATGAGCAGTTCTTC. Encoded protein: CASSLRLAGFRANNEQFF.